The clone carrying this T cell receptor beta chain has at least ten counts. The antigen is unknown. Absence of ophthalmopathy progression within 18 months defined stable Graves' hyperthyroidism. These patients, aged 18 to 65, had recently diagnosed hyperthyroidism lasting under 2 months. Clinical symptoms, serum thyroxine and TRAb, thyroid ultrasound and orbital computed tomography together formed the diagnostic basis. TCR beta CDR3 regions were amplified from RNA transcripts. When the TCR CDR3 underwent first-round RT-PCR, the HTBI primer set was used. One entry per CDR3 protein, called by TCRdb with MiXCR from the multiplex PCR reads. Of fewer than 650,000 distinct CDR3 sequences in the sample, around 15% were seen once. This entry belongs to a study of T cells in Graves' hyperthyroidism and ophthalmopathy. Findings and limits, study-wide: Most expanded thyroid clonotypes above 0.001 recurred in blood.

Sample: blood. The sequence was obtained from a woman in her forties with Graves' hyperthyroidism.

The CDR3 nucleotides read TGTGCCAGCAGCTTCGAAATGAACACTGAAGCTTTCTTT. Translation gives CASSFEMNTEAFF. The chain links TRBV11-1 to TRBJ1-1; D uncertain. Trimming took 3 bases from V and 0 from J, leaving 5 bases between them. CDR1 and CDR2 (germline): SGHAT, FQDESV (reference sequence). There are 13 residues in the CDR3.